The 15 T cell receptor beta chains below were found in one sample sequenced in a study of T cell responses to AZD1222 COVID-19 vaccine. Some clones are missing from TCRdb's copy, which holds only in-frame ones; the method was immunoSEQ multiplex PCR. This table holds approximately 110,000 clones, approximately 88% found once. Sample: peripheral blood, taken on day 0 of AZD1222 vaccination. These receptors came from an adult in good health.

The chain recombines TRBV25-1 with TRBJ1-2; weak D call: TRBD1 (6 bases). The germline CDR1 and CDR2 sequences are MGHDK and SYGVNS. The CDR3 runs 16 residues. Deletions cut 5 bases from V and 4 bases from J, with 20 bases between. The DNA for the CDR3 is TGTGCCAGCAGTCCCTTTATGACAGGCACCCCCTATGGCTACACCTTC. Encoded protein: CASSPFMTGTPYGYTF.

The V gene is TRBV6-2 or TRBV6-3, the J gene TRBJ1-1; TRBD1 matches 8 bases. V trimming: 4 bases; J trimming: 11 bases; junction bases outside the gene matches: 9. The CDR3 consists of 13 residues. Per germline, CDR1 MNHEY and CDR2 SVGEGT. As DNA, the CDR3 is TGTGCCAGCAGTTCCTCTCCGACAGGGGCGGCTTTCTTT. Its protein is CASSSSPTGAAFF.

The genes are TRBV7-2 and TRBJ2-7; tentatively, D is TRBD2 (6 bases). The CDR3 consists of 15 residues. Between the trimmed V and J ends, which lost 5 bases and 6 bases, there was a span of 20 bases. Per germline, CDR1 SGHTA and CDR2 FQGNSA. CDR3 protein: CASSERSGRLGEQYF. The CDR3, as DNA: TGTGCCAGCAGCGAAAGGTCAGGGAGGCTCGGCGAGCAGTACTTC.

The V gene is TRBV7-9, the J gene TRBJ1-2, with TRBD1 matching 7 bases. Germline values: CDR1 SEHNR, CDR2 FQNEAQ (reference sequence). This CDR3 spans 14 amino acids. V shed 5 bases, J shed 1 base, and the junction held 4 bases outside the gene matches. Here the CDR3 reads CASSRTGDNYGYTF. For the CDR3, the DNA is TGTGCCAGCAGCCGGACAGGAGATAACTATGGCTACACCTTC.

The chain has TRBV28 and TRBJ1-2; 11 bases align to TRBD1. The CDR3 spans 15 residues. Trimming took 4 bases from V and 7 from J; bases not matched to a gene: 8. Germline V CDR1 and CDR2: MDHEN, SYDVKM. The CDR3 region is CASSSTKGQGGGYTF. CDR3 DNA sequence: TGTGCCAGCAGTTCTACAAAGGGACAGGGGGGTGGCTACACCTTC.

This rearrangement joins TRBV27 to TRBJ2-7; D gene uncertain. Trimming removed 3 bases from V and 4 bases from J, with 10 bases in between. Per the germline V gene, CDR1 is MNHEY and CDR2 is SMNVEV (reference sequence). The CDR3 sequence is 13 residues long. The CDR3 sequence: CASSLKGRYEQYF. DNA of the CDR3: TGTGCCAGCAGTTTGAAAGGGCGGTACGAGCAGTACTTC.

The chain is built from TRBV6-5 and TRBJ1-1; D not resolved. The CDR3 extends over 13 amino acids. Between the trimmed V and J ends, which lost 2 bases and 6 bases, there was a span of 10 bases. From germline, CDR1 is MNHEY and CDR2 SVGAGI. CDR3 in amino acids: CASSYLGRAEAFF. The CDR3 DNA follows: TGTGCCAGCAGTTACCTAGGGAGGGCTGAAGCTTTCTTT.

The chain recombines TRBV29-1 with TRBJ1-1, with unresolved D. V was cut by 3 bases and J by 0 bases, with 8 bases left in between. This CDR3 contains 13 residues. Germline loops: CDR1 SQVTM, CDR2 ANQGSEA. CDR3 coding DNA: TGCAGCGTTGACAAGAGTATGAACACTGAAGCTTTCTTT. Residues: CSVDKSMNTEAFF.

This clone was seen only a few times. The junction does not match germline at one end; this may be a read error. The chain couples TRBV12-3 or TRBV12-4 to TRBJ1-4; D call uncertain. CDR3 size: 13 residues. This CDR3 reads CASSLMASGEPVF. The DNA for the CDR3 is TGTGCCAGCAGTTTAATGGCGTCGGGAGAACCCGTTTTT.

This chain joins TRBV7-2 and TRBJ2-3; D gene unclear. The CDR3 spans 15 residues. With 0 bases removed from V and 2 bases from J, the gap between germline ends came to 9 bases. Germline V gives CDR1 SGHTA, CDR2 FQGNSA. The CDR3 loop is CASSLALGSTDTQYF. Written as DNA, the CDR3 is TGTGCCAGCAGCTTAGCGCTAGGGTCCACAGATACGCAGTATTTT. Combining the CDR3 with reference TRBV7-2 and TRBJ2-3 gives the whole variable domain GAGVSQSPSNKVTEKGKDVELRCDPISGHTALYWYRQSLGQGLEFLIYFQGNSAPDKSGLPSDRFSAERTGGSVSTLTIQRTQQEDSAVYLCASSLALGSTDTQYFGPGTRLTVL.

This rearrangement joins TRBV6-1 to TRBJ2-5, with a weak D call TRBD2 (5 bases). CDR3 length: 14 amino acids. V lost 2 bases and J 5 bases, leaving 12 bases between the germline ends. The germline gives CDR1 MNHNS, CDR2 SASEGT. The CDR3 is CASSERSSRETQYF. The CDR3 DNA is TGTGCCAGCAGTGAAAGGTCTAGCCGGGAGACCCAGTACTTC.

This rearrangement joins TRBV5-1 to TRBJ2-1, with 7 bases matching TRBD2. In germline, CDR1 is SGHRS, CDR2 YFSETQ. V trimming: 5 bases; J trimming: 3 bases; junction bases outside the gene matches: 11. The CDR3 covers 16 residues. CDR3 residues: CASSSVAGAGYNEQFF. The CDR3 region has the DNA TGCGCCAGCAGTTCGGTTGCGGGAGCGGGCTACAATGAGCAGTTCTTC.

The chain recombines TRBV3-1 (or the pseudogene TRBV3-2) with TRBJ2-5; 7 bases are a match to TRBD1. Germline V gene lookup returns CDR1 LGHDT and CDR2 YNNKEL (reference sequence). V lost 4 bases, J lost 5 bases, and 7 bases stayed unmatched. This CDR3 comprises 14 residues. DNA of the CDR3: TGTGCCAGCAGCCCGCCACAGGGGACGGAGACCCAGTACTTC. It codes for CASSPPQGTETQYF.

This clone was seen only a few times. V and J are TRBV3-1 (or the pseudogene TRBV3-2) and TRBJ1-3, with no clear D. The CDR3 sequence is 17 residues long. In germline, CDR1 is LGHDT, CDR2 YNNKEL (reference sequence). Trimming stripped 0 bases from V and 0 bases from J, with 12 bases between. CDR3 loop: CASSQDPMPGSGNTIYF. CDR3 sequence (DNA): TGTGCCAGCAGCCAAGATCCAATGCCCGGCTCTGGAAACACCATATATTTT.

The rearrangement links TRBV7-2 to TRBJ1-5; D gene unclear. Trimming removed 3 bases from V and 2 bases from J, with 11 bases in between. Germline CDR1 is SGHTA and CDR2 is FQGNSA. The CDR3 contains 15 residues. CDR3 coding DNA: TGTGCCAGCAGCTTCCGGGAAGGTGGCAATCAGCCCCAGCATTTT. Protein product: CASSFREGGNQPQHF.